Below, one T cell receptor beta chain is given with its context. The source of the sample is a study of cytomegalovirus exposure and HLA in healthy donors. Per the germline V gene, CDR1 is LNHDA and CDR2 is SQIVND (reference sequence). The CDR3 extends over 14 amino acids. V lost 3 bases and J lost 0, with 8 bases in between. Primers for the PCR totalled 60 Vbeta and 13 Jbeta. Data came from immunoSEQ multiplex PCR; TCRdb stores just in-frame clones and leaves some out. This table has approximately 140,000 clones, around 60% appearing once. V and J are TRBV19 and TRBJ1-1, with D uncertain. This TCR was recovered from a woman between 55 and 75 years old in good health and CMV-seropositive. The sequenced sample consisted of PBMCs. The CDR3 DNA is TGTGCCAGTAGTATCTCTAGGTTGAACACTGAAGCTTTCTTT. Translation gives CASSISRLNTEAFF.